The 18 T cell receptor beta chains given below trace back to one sample, sequenced in a study of T-cell memory formation after mild COVID-19. TCRdb reanalysed the 5' RACE reads using MiXCR and keeps one entry per CDR3 protein. Of 500,000 to 600,000 distinct CDR3 sequences in the sample, roughly 18% were seen once. Sequencing was done on a sample of PBMCs or a T cell subset sorted from them (not recorded which). The receptor source for this set is an adult woman who had mild COVID-19 (a few samples of this study predate the infection). Cell type and time point are not known.

This clonotype was recorded a few times. The J gene is TRBJ2-1, the V gene TRBV6-1; no reliable D call. Germline assignment: CDR1 MNHNS and CDR2 SASEGT. The length of the CDR3 is 14 residues. V lost 8 bases to trimming and J lost 3 bases, with 14 bases between them. The CDR3 coding sequence is TGTGCCAGCCACGTTGGGGTAGGCTACAATGAGCAGTTCTTC. Its protein product is CASHVGVGYNEQFF.

This clonotype was counted only a few times. The chain employs TRBV15 and TRBJ2-1; D ambiguous. The CDR3 contains 15 residues. Germline V gene sequence: CDR1 LNHNV, CDR2 YYDKDF (reference sequence). V lost 0 bases and J 6 bases, leaving 12 bases between the germline ends. The chain's CDR3 is CATSREPSSFNEQFF. CDR3 bases: TGTGCCACCAGCAGAGAACCGTCAAGTTTCAATGAGCAGTTCTTC.

This chain links TRBV24-1 with TRBJ2-1; 9 nucleotides line up with TRBD2. The CDR3 consists of 15 residues. Germline-derived CDR1 and CDR2 are KGHDR and SFDVKD. V lost 1 base and J lost 10; bases outside the gene matches: 7. CDR3 amino acids: CATSDFLGTSSEQFF. In DNA form, the CDR3 reads TGTGCCACCAGTGATTTTCTGGGGACTAGCAGCGAGCAGTTCTTC.

This clonotype has just a few counts. This chain links TRBV5-5 with TRBJ2-2; unclear D gene. V gave up 0 bases and J gave up 5 bases, with 5 bases separating them. The CDR3 consists of 13 residues. Germline V gene sequence: CDR1 SGHKS, CDR2 YYEKEE (reference sequence). The CDR3 spells CASSLVETGELFF. CDR3 bases: TGTGCCAGCAGCTTGGTCGAAACCGGGGAGCTGTTTTTT. The variable domain in full, with the rest retrieved from reference TRBV5-5 and TRBJ2-2, is DAGVTQSPTHLIKTRGQQVTLRCSPISGHKSVSWYQQVLGQGPQFIFQYYEKEERGRGNFPDRFSARQFPNYSSELNVNALLLGDSALYLCASSLVETGELFFGEGSRLTVL.

The J gene is TRBJ1-1, the V gene TRBV2; no clear D gene. Between the trimmed V and J ends, which lost 2 bases and 3 bases, there was a span of 13 bases. The CDR3 contains 15 residues. Looked up from germline, CDR1 is SNHLY and CDR2 is FYNNEI. The CDR3 reads CASSEMRPRDTEAFF. The CDR3 nucleotides are TGTGCCAGCAGTGAAATGAGGCCAAGGGACACTGAAGCTTTCTTT.

The V and J genes are TRBV12-3 or TRBV12-4 and TRBJ2-3, with D possibly matching TRBD1 (6 bases). Trimming stripped 3 bases from V and 2 bases from J, with 12 bases between. CDR3 size: 15 residues. DNA of the CDR3: TGTGCCAGCAGTTTCGGACAGTTCCTCACAGATACGCAGTATTTT. Residues: CASSFGQFLTDTQYF.

The count of this clonotype is one. This chain uses TRBV5-5 with TRBJ1-1; D gene uncertain. Deletions cut 0 bases from V and 8 bases from J, with 11 bases between. Germline V lookup: CDR1 SGHKS, CDR2 YYEKEE (reference sequence). The CDR3 length is 13 residues. The CDR3 DNA follows: TGTGCCAGCAGCTTGGTAACTGGGGTAGAAGCTTTCTTT. It is translated as CASSLVTGVEAFF.

The chain has TRBV7-8 and TRBJ1-1; 7 bases are a match to TRBD1. V gave up 6 bases and J gave up 9 bases; unmatched junction bases: 16. The CDR3 runs 15 residues. Per the germline V gene, CDR1 is SGHVS and CDR2 is FQNEAQ. The DNA for the CDR3 is TGTGCCAGCAGAATGCCGGGACAGCCGCCGGATCAAGCTTTCTTT. It encodes CASRMPGQPPDQAFF.

The chain has TRBV6-7 and TRBJ1-5; 7 bases line up with TRBD1. TRBV6-7 is known as an ORF, though its function is uncertain. CDR3 length: 18 residues. V was pared by 4 bases and J by 0 bases, with 12 bases of the junction left unmatched. The CDR3 DNA reads as TGTGCCAGCAGTTCACAGGGGAGGTCAGGGCGTAGCAATCAGCCCCAGCATTTT. Translated: CASSSQGRSGRSNQPQHF.

This clonotype was seen a few times. The chain carries TRBV2 and TRBJ2-7; 10 nucleotides line up with TRBD2. The V segment lost 2 bases and the J segment 6 bases; nucleotides outside the gene matches: 7. Germline CDR1 SNHLY, CDR2 FYNNEI. The CDR3 spans 15 residues. CDR3 in amino acids: CASSELLAGALEQYF. Here the CDR3 DNA reads TGTGCCAGCAGTGAATTGCTAGCGGGAGCCCTCGAGCAGTACTTC.

The V gene is TRBV29-1, the J gene TRBJ2-7; 8 bases are a match to TRBD1. Losses at the gene ends were 5 bases for V and 4 bases for J; bases not matched to a gene: 7. Germline V lookup: CDR1 SQVTM, CDR2 ANQGSEA. The CDR3 covers 13 residues. Written as DNA, the CDR3 is TGCAGCGTTCACGTTCGACAGGGGTACGAGCAGTACTTC. The encoded protein is CSVHVRQGYEQYF.

The table lists this clonotype with a few counts. The V and J genes are TRBV10-3 and TRBJ2-1; D may match TRBD1 or TRBD2 (5 bases each). The length of the CDR3 is 17 residues. V lost 4 bases, J lost 1 base, and 17 bases lay in between. In germline, CDR1 is ENHRY, CDR2 SYGVKD. CDR3: CAISARGQGQSYNEQFF. In DNA, the CDR3 is TGTGCCATCAGTGCACGCGGGCAGGGTCAGTCCTACAATGAGCAGTTCTTC.

This clonotype turned up a few times. The gene calls are TRBV7-2 and TRBJ1-6; 7 nucleotides align to TRBD1. This CDR3 contains 15 residues. J gave up 7 bases and V 5 bases, and 8 bases lay outside the gene matches. Germline CDR1 and CDR2: SGHTA and FQGNSA. CDR3 sequence (DNA): TGTGCCAGCAGCCCCCGACAGGGAAGAAATTCACCCCTCCACTTT. Translated, it gives CASSPRQGRNSPLHF.

This clonotype turned up a few times. The rearrangement joins TRBV27 to TRBJ1-2; perhaps TRBD1 as D (5 bases). Trimming took 5 bases from V and 7 from J, leaving 14 bases between them. In germline, CDR1 is MNHEY, CDR2 SMNVEV (reference sequence). The CDR3 totals 13 residues. CDR3 residues: CASSVQGVGGYTF. The DNA of the CDR3 is TGTGCCAGCAGTGTCCAGGGTGTGGGTGGCTACACCTTC.

This clonotype has a handful of counts. This rearrangement joins TRBV6-1 to TRBJ2-1; D remains ambiguous. The CDR3 length is 13 residues. Trimming shortened V by 2 bases and J by 2 bases, and 4 bases separated the two germline ends. Germline assignment: CDR1 MNHNS and CDR2 SASEGT. CDR3 nucleotides: TGTGCCAGCAGTGAAAACGCCTACAATGAGCAGTTCTTC. This translates into CASSENAYNEQFF.

In this sample, this clonotype turned up many times. The rearrangement joins TRBV20-1 to TRBJ1-1, with TRBD1 as a possible D gene (6 bases). Trimming pared 4 bases from V and 5 bases from J, leaving 17 bases between. Germline V gives CDR1 DFQATT, CDR2 SNEGSKA (reference sequence). The CDR3 is 14 amino acids. CDR3 nucleotide sequence: TGCAGTGCTACGGCGGGGGGGGCTTGGACTGAAGCTTTCTTT. Translated, it gives CSATAGGAWTEAFF.

J is TRBJ2-1 and V is TRBV4-1; unclear D gene. Germline CDR1 is MGHRA and CDR2 is YSYEKL. V was pared by 1 base and J by 2 bases, with 24 bases between. The CDR3 has 20 amino acids. CDR3 sequence reads: CASSQGWLSGQKKTYNEQFF. The CDR3 coding sequence is TGCGCCAGCAGCCAAGGGTGGTTAAGTGGTCAGAAAAAGACCTACAATGAGCAGTTCTTC.

This clonotype was counted between two and nine times. The chain couples TRBV5-4 to TRBJ2-5; D is perhaps TRBD1 (6 bases). The V end lost 0 bases, the J end lost 4 bases, and 13 bases lay between the germline ends. The germline gives CDR1 SGHNT, CDR2 YYREEE (reference sequence). The CDR3 loop spans 15 amino acids. The CDR3 bases are TGTGCCAGCAGCTTGGCAGCAGGGGAGTCAGAGACCCAGTACTTC. This gives the protein CASSLAAGESETQYF.